The 20 T cell receptor beta chains below come from one sample, sequenced in a study of cytomegalovirus exposure and HLA in healthy donors. The primer mix had 60 Vbeta and 13 Jbeta primers. Sequencing was performed with immunoSEQ multiplex PCR; in TCRdb, only in-frame clones are kept and a portion is missing. Of hundreds of thousands of clones in the sample, over 85% were seen once. Sequences were obtained from PBMCs. The receptors were gathered from a woman younger than 35 in good health and CMV-seronegative.

The V call is TRBV7-2, the J call TRBJ1-2, with a weak D call TRBD1 (5 bases). CDR1 SGHTA and CDR2 FQGNSA come from the germline V gene. The CDR3 is 14 amino acids. The ends were cut back, 5 bases at V and 5 bases at J, with 15 bases in the middle. CDR3 protein: CASSPSGGGYGYTF. The CDR3 DNA sequence: TGTGCCAGCAGCCCTTCGGGGGGAGGATATGGCTACACCTTC.

The J gene is TRBJ2-7, the V gene TRBV10-3; weak D call: TRBD2 (6 bases). This CDR3 has 13 residues. With 7 bases removed from V and 2 bases from J, the gap between germline ends came to 12 bases. Germline V gene data show CDR1 as ENHRY and CDR2 as SYGVKD. The CDR3 bases are TGTGCCATCATGGGGACTGCTACCTACGAGCAGTACTTC. It encodes CAIMGTATYEQYF.

The CDR3 loop is CASRLQINYGYTF. CDR3 bases: TGTGCAAGTCGCTTACAGATTAACTATGGCTACACCTTC. The V call is TRBV12-2, the J call TRBJ1-2; TRBD1 is the table's D call, not checked against the DNA. TRBV12-2 is a documented pseudogene. This CDR3 spans 13 amino acids.

DNA for the CDR3: TGTGCCAGCAGCTTAAACTGGCCCGGGGGAGACACCGGCTACGAGCAGTACTTC. It is translated as CASSLNWPGGDTGYEQYF. This chain links TRBV7-3 with TRBJ2-7, with a tentative D call TRBD2 (6 bases). The CDR3 is made up of 18 amino acids. Germline V lookup: CDR1 SGHTA, CDR2 FQGTGA. The V end was cut by 1 base, the J end by 3 bases, with 22 bases between. Full variable domain (missing parts from reference TRBV7-3 and TRBJ2-7): GAGVSQTPSNKVTEKGKYVELRCDPISGHTALYWYRQSLGQGPEFLIYFQGTGAADDSGLPNDRFFAVRPEGSVSTLKIQRTERGDSAVYLCASSLNWPGGDTGYEQYFGPGTRLTVT.

This clone was counted a few times. V gene TRBV6-1 combines with J gene TRBJ1-3; no clear D. V lost 1 base and J 0 bases, leaving 7 bases between the germline ends. Looked up from germline, CDR1 is MNHNS and CDR2 is SASEGT. CDR3 length: 15 residues. The CDR3 sequence: CASSEVLNSGNTIYF. The CDR3 nucleotides read TGTGCCAGCAGTGAAGTCCTAAACTCTGGAAACACCATATATTTT.

The chain has TRBV7-2 and TRBJ2-3, with 13 bases lining up with TRBD2. Germline V lookup: CDR1 SGHTA, CDR2 FQGNSA. This CDR3 region has 18 residues. After removal of 4 bases from V and 0 bases from J, the junction contained 7 bases not matched to a gene. CDR3 DNA: TGTGCCAGCAGCTCCGGACTAGCGGGGGAGGGTAGCACAGATACGCAGTATTTT. It translates to CASSSGLAGEGSTDTQYF.

The chain combines TRBV5-6 with TRBJ2-1; TRBD2 agrees at 8 bases. Germline CDR1 is SGHDT and CDR2 is YYEEEE. Losses at the gene ends were 2 bases for V and 0 bases for J; bases not matched to a gene: 1. The CDR3 sequence is 15 residues long. The CDR3 loop reads CASSFSGISYNEQFF. CDR3 nucleotides: TGTGCCAGCAGCTTTAGCGGGATCTCCTACAATGAGCAGTTCTTC.

This rearrangement joins TRBV11-3 to TRBJ2-2; 10 bases fit TRBD1. The CDR3 sequence is 16 residues long. V shed 5 bases, J shed 7 bases, and the junction held 10 bases outside the gene matches. From germline, CDR1 is SGHNT and CDR2 YENEEA. CDR3: CASSEDRGRRDGELFF. In DNA form, the CDR3 reads TGTGCCAGCAGCGAAGACAGGGGGCGGAGGGACGGGGAGCTGTTTTTT.

In its sample, this clone was seen once. V gene TRBV30 combines with J gene TRBJ2-1, with 9 bases aligning to TRBD2. The V segment lost 0 bases and the J segment 10 bases; nucleotides outside the gene matches: 7. CDR3 length equals 14 residues. Germline V gene data show CDR1 as GTSNPN and CDR2 as SVGIG (reference sequence). The CDR3 here is CAWSVAGGPNEQFF. The DNA of the CDR3 is TGTGCCTGGAGTGTCGCGGGGGGGCCCAACGAGCAGTTCTTC.

V gene TRBV5-1 combines with J gene TRBJ1-2; a weak D match, TRBD1 (5 bases). Trimming pared 5 bases from V and 3 bases from J, leaving 14 bases between. In germline, CDR1 is SGHRS, CDR2 YFSETQ. The CDR3 has 14 amino acids. The CDR3 region has the DNA TGCGCCAGCAGTGGTGTGGGGGGAGACTATGGCTACACCTTC. Translating it yields CASSGVGGDYGYTF.

The genes are TRBV5-5 and TRBJ1-2; TRBD1 is a possible D gene (6 bases). The V and J ends lost 4 bases and 6 bases respectively, with 16 bases between them. This CDR3 region has 14 residues. Germline loops: CDR1 SGHKS, CDR2 YYEKEE (reference sequence). CDR3 sequence (DNA): TGTGCCAGCAGCGGAGAGAGAAACAGGGATGGCTACACCTTC. Protein sequence: CASSGERNRDGYTF.

The chain combines TRBV6-1 with TRBJ1-3; D may be TRBD1 (5 bases). Per germline, CDR1 MNHNS and CDR2 SASEGT. The germline V and J ends were trimmed by 4 bases and 2 bases, with 24 bases remaining between them. This CDR3 has 19 amino acids. CDR3 region: CASSAQKGLTPLAGNTIYF. DNA of the CDR3: TGTGCCAGCAGTGCGCAGAAGGGGTTGACCCCGCTGGCTGGAAACACCATATATTTT.

This chain connects TRBV5-1 to TRBJ1-1, with D maybe TRBD1 (5 bases). This CDR3 is built from 17 residues. Germline loops: CDR1 SGHRS, CDR2 YFSETQ. V dropped 0 bases and J dropped 1 base, with 16 bases sitting between them. CDR3 coding DNA: TGCGCCAGCAGCTTGGTCGGGACGGGAGCGGGGAACACTGAAGCTTTCTTT. Translation gives CASSLVGTGAGNTEAFF.

The chain recombines TRBV6-6 with TRBJ1-5, with D perhaps matching TRBD1 (6 bases). The CDR3 extends over 16 amino acids. Trimming stripped 6 bases from V and 0 bases from J, with 15 bases between. Looked up from germline, CDR1 is MNHNY and CDR2 is SVGAGI (reference sequence). The DNA for the CDR3 is TGTGCCAGCAGCCCGTTGGGACAAGATAGCAATCAGCCCCAGCATTTT. It codes for CASSPLGQDSNQPQHF.

The rearrangement uses TRBV2 and TRBJ1-1; TRBD1 matches 7 bases. Germline assignment: CDR1 SNHLY and CDR2 FYNNEI. The CDR3 spans 17 residues. V lost 2 bases, J lost 6 bases, and 15 bases stayed unmatched. For the CDR3, the DNA is TGTGCCAGCAGTGAACGGACAGGTCCCCTCAAGGCCGCTGAAGCTTTCTTT. This encodes CASSERTGPLKAAEAFF. The full variable domain, its missing parts supplied by reference TRBV2 and TRBJ1-1, is EPEVTQTPSHQVTQMGQEVILRCVPISNHLYFYWYRQILGQKVEFLVSFYNNEISEKSEIFDDQFSVERPDGSNFTLKIRSTKLEDSAMYFCASSERTGPLKAAEAFFGQGTRLTVV.

The rearrangement links TRBV15 to TRBJ2-7, with D unresolved. CDR3 length: 13 residues. The V gene's germline CDR1 is LNHNV and CDR2 YYDKDF (reference sequence). V shed 0 bases and J shed 3 bases, with 6 bases lying between them. The CDR3 DNA follows: TGTGCCACCAGCAGAGAACAGTTCTACGAGCAGTACTTC. This encodes CATSREQFYEQYF. The full variable domain, in which reference TRBV15 and TRBJ2-7 provide the parts outside the CDR3, is DAMVIQNPRYQVTQFGKPVTLSCSQTLNHNVMYWYQQKSSQAPKLLFHYYDKDFNNEADTPDNFQSRRPNTSFCFLDIRSPGLGDTAMYLCATSREQFYEQYFGPGTRLTVT.

The chain links TRBV5-6 to TRBJ2-3; 12 bases agree with TRBD1. The CDR3 runs 16 residues. The junction had 8 bases not matched to a gene; V was cut back by 4 bases and J by 5 bases. Germline loops: CDR1 SGHDT, CDR2 YYEEEE. The CDR3 nucleotides read TGTGCCAGCAGCCCGGGACAGGGGGCATTTGAAGATACGCAGTATTTT. As protein: CASSPGQGAFEDTQYF.

The chain recombines TRBV5-1 with TRBJ2-3, with D tentatively TRBD1 (5 bases). V dropped 0 bases and J dropped 0 bases, with 8 bases sitting between them. The germline V gene encodes CDR1 SGHRS and CDR2 YFSETQ. This CDR3 is 15 amino acids long. Written as DNA, the CDR3 is TGCGCCAGCAGCTTGGTGACAGCTAGCACAGATACGCAGTATTTT. It translates to CASSLVTASTDTQYF.

This clone has only a few counts. The V gene is TRBV29-1, the J gene TRBJ2-1, with TRBD2 identical over 8 bases. Germline V gives CDR1 SQVTM, CDR2 ANQGSEA. The ends lost 3 bases at V and 7 bases at J; junction bases unmatched: 11. The CDR3 is 15 residues long. The CDR3 reads CSVDRGGLSVNEQFF. CDR3 sequence (DNA): TGCAGCGTTGATCGGGGGGGGCTAAGCGTTAATGAGCAGTTCTTC.

The chain links TRBV29-1 to TRBJ2-3; a weak D match, TRBD2 (6 bases). Germline V gene sequence: CDR1 SQVTM, CDR2 ANQGSEA. This CDR3 has 15 residues. V lost 5 bases and J lost 3, with 18 bases in between. DNA for the CDR3: TGCAGCGTTCACCTGGGGGGAAGAGGGACAGATACGCAGTATTTT. It codes for CSVHLGGRGTDTQYF.